The rows below give T cell receptor beta chains drawn from one sample of a study of spatial heterogeneity in lung cancer. TCRdb used MiXCR to reprocess the 5' RACE reads, holding one entry per CDR3 protein. In the table there are approximately 30,000 distinct CDR3 sequences, under 11% of which are singletons. Sequencing was performed on PBMCs, taken at follow-up. The receptors were sampled from a female donor with early-stage non-small cell lung cancer. The CDR3 runs from the conserved cysteine through the conserved F or W. A D gene is named only where the DNA matches it firmly. Rows may omit the clone size; those that give it use once, few, many or a size class.

clone size	D gene	V gene	J gene	CDR3 DNA	CDR3 protein
medium-sized	-	TRBV7-6	TRBJ2-2	TGTGCCAGCAGCTTAGATGGGCCGAACACCGGGGAGCTGTTTTTT	CASSLDGPNTGELFF
many	-	TRBV9	TRBJ2-3	TGTGCCAGCAGCTCCAAATCCGGGCTGAGTGGCCGGGACACGCAGTATTTT	CASSSKSGLSGRDTQYF
few	-	TRBV2	TRBJ2-7	TGTGCCAGCAGCAACATGTACGAGCAGTACTTC	CASSNMYEQYF
many	TRBD1	TRBV27	TRBJ2-7	TGTGCCACCCCGCCAGGGGGCTACGAGCAGTACTTC	CATPPGGYEQYF
-	-	TRBV6-2/TRBV6-3	TRBJ1-5	TGTGCCAGCAGTCTCGTAGGTCAGCCCCAGCATTTT	CASSLVGQPQHF
-	-	TRBV6-6	TRBJ2-5	TGTGCCAGCAGCTCCGGGAAGGCGCCCCAAGAGACCCAGTACTTC	CASSSGKAPQETQYF
few	TRBD1	TRBV13	TRBJ1-1	TGTGCCAGCAGCTTAGGCCGGGACAGGGAGACTGAAGCTTTCTTT	CASSLGRDRETEAFF
many	-	TRBV7-6	TRBJ2-5	TGTGCCAGCAGCTCCGGACAGACCCAAGAGACCCAGTACTTC	CASSSGQTQETQYF
many	-	TRBV29-1	TRBJ1-1	TGCAGCGTTGGGGGTGAGAACACTGAAGCTTTCTTT	CSVGGENTEAFF
many	TRBD2	TRBV12-3/TRBV12-4	TRBJ2-2	TGTGCCAGCATTCCAGGACTAGCGGGTACCGGGGAGCTGTTTTTT	CASIPGLAGTGELFF
-	-	TRBV6-6	TRBJ2-1	TGTGCCAGCAGTTTGGGACGGAACAATGAGCAGTTCTTC	CASSLGRNNEQFF
medium-sized	-	TRBV7-9	TRBJ2-5	TGTGCCAGCAGCCCGCCCCTGCGCCAAGCCCAAGAGACCCAGTACTTC	CASSPPLRQAQETQYF
many	-	TRBV28	TRBJ1-1	TGTGCCAGCAGTCGACCCCGGAACACTGAAGCTTTCTTT	CASSRPRNTEAFF
few	TRBD2	TRBV20-1	TRBJ2-1	TGCAGTGCTCCGGGACTAGCGGGGGGATCCTACAATGAGCAGTTCTTC	CSAPGLAGGSYNEQFF
many	-	TRBV6-1	TRBJ2-2	TGTGCCAGCAGTGTTCGAACTAACACCGGGGAGCTGTTTTTT	CASSVRTNTGELFF
many	-	TRBV7-2	TRBJ2-5	TGTGCCAGCAGCCCTTTGAGGGGGAGGTACCAAGAGACCCAGTACTTC	CASSPLRGRYQETQYF
many	TRBD2	TRBV9	TRBJ2-7	TGTGCCAGCAGCGTAGGTAGCGGGGGGACCTACGAGCAGTACTTC	CASSVGSGGTYEQYF
-	-	TRBV2	TRBJ2-7	TGTGCCAGCAGTACGGACAGCCGCTCCTACGAGCAGTACTTC	CASSTDSRSYEQYF
-	TRBD1	TRBV4-1	TRBJ1-5	TGCGCCAGCAGCCAGACAGGGGATGGTCAGCCCCAGCATTTT	CASSQTGDGQPQHF
-	TRBD2	TRBV6-1	TRBJ2-3	TGTGCCAGCAGTGATTGGCTAGCGGGGGGGACAGATACGCAGTATTTT	CASSDWLAGGTDTQYF
few	-	TRBV14	TRBJ2-2	TGTGCCAGCAGCCGACTAGTCACCGGGGAGCTGTTTTTT	CASSRLVTGELFF
-	-	TRBV28	TRBJ2-2	TGTGCCAGCAGGTCAGGGTTCAGCGGGGAGCTGTTTTTT	CASRSGFSGELFF
-	-	TRBV7-2	TRBJ2-3	TGTGCCAGCAGCTCCCCGCGTGGCTTTACAGATACGCAGTATTTT	CASSSPRGFTDTQYF
-	-	TRBV6-6	TRBJ2-7	TGTGCCAGCAGTTACACAGGACAGGAGCAGTACTTC	CASSYTGQEQYF
-	-	TRBV7-8	TRBJ1-1	TGTGCCAGCAGCCCTGCGGGACACCTGAACACTGAAGCTTTCTTT	CASSPAGHLNTEAFF
many	TRBD1	TRBV2	TRBJ2-1	TGTGCCAGCAGTGCAGGGGGCCGAAGCTCCTACAATGAGCAGTTCTTC	CASSAGGRSSYNEQFF
many	TRBD1	TRBV29-1	TRBJ2-5	TGCAGCCCCCTCAGGGGGGAGACCCAGTACTTC	CSPLRGETQYF
many	TRBD2	TRBV6-1	TRBJ2-1	TGTGCCAGCATCCCTGGCGGGGGTTCCTACAATGAGCAGTTCTTC	CASIPGGGSYNEQFF
many	-	TRBV29-1	TRBJ2-2	TGCAGCGTTGAAAGCGGTTTCGGGGAGCTGTTTTTT	CSVESGFGELFF
many	-	TRBV23-1	TRBJ1-5	TGCGCCAGCAGTCATCCAGGGGATCAGCCCCAGCATTTT	CASSHPGDQPQHF
many	TRBD2	TRBV7-2	TRBJ2-3	TGTGCCAGCAGCTCGGGACTAGCGGGGCCAGATACGCAGTATTTT	CASSSGLAGPDTQYF
few	TRBD2	TRBV7-2	TRBJ2-1	TGTGCCAGCAGCTTCCCGGGGGGACTAGCGGGAGACAATGAGCAGTTCTTC	CASSFPGGLAGDNEQFF
few	-	TRBV7-9	TRBJ2-7	TGTGCCAGCAGCTTAGTGGACACCGCCTACGAGCAGTACTTC	CASSLVDTAYEQYF
many	TRBD1	TRBV29-1	TRBJ2-1	TGCAGTGGCCGGACAGGGGGCTACAATGAGCAGTTCTTC	CSGRTGGYNEQFF
-	TRBD1	TRBV27	TRBJ2-7	TGTGCCAGCAGCCGGGACAGGGTTAACGAGCAGTACTTC	CASSRDRVNEQYF
few	-	TRBV2	TRBJ1-1	TGTGCCAGCAGTTACATGAACACTGAAGCTTTCTTT	CASSYMNTEAFF
many	TRBD2	TRBV9	TRBJ2-3	TGTGCCAGCACATTTGGACTAGCGGTAACAGATACGCAGTATTTT	CASTFGLAVTDTQYF
many	-	TRBV5-5	TRBJ1-5	TGTGCCAGCACCCCAGGGGATAATAGCAATCAGCCCCAGCATTTT	CASTPGDNSNQPQHF
-	-	TRBV12-5	TRBJ2-7	TGTGCTAGTGGTTTGGTGAAAGGCCTCAGCTCCTACGAGCAGTACTTC	CASGLVKGLSSYEQYF
many	TRBD2	TRBV5-1	TRBJ2-3	TGCGCCAGCAGCTTGGAAGTAGCGGGAGATACGCAGTATTTT	CASSLEVAGDTQYF
-	TRBD1	TRBV27	TRBJ2-7	TGTGCCAGCCAGGGACAGGACTCCTACGAGCAGTACTTC	CASQGQDSYEQYF
many	-	TRBV4-3	TRBJ2-5	TGCGCCAGCAGCCAAGACCACGACACAGAGACCCAGTACTTC	CASSQDHDTETQYF
many	TRBD1	TRBV11-2	TRBJ2-7	TGTGCCAGCAGCTCGACAGGGGACGAGCAGTACTTC	CASSSTGDEQYF
many	-	TRBV5-1	TRBJ1-1	TGCGCCAGCAGCTTGGTGGCAGGGAACACTGAAGCTTTCTTT	CASSLVAGNTEAFF
-	-	TRBV19	TRBJ2-7	TGTGCCAGTAGCACCCTTGGCAGCACCTACGAGCAGTACTTC	CASSTLGSTYEQYF
many	-	TRBV29-1	TRBJ2-5	TGCAGCGGAGGGGTTGAGACCCAGTACTTC	CSGGVETQYF
-	-	TRBV24-1	TRBJ1-1	TGTGCCACCAGTGATTACATGAACACTGAAGCTTTCTTT	CATSDYMNTEAFF
many	-	TRBV7-2	TRBJ2-4	TGTGCCAGCAGCTCCCCCCGACAGGCACGAGCCAAAAACATTCAGTACTTC	CASSSPRQARAKNIQYF
once	TRBD2	TRBV20-1	TRBJ2-1	TGCGGGGCGGGACTATCGGGAAACTTTGAGCAGTTCTTC	CGAGLSGNFEQFF
few	-	TRBV6-2/TRBV6-3	TRBJ1-2	TGTGCCAGCAGTTACTCGGCGGTGCCCTATGGCTACACCTTC	CASSYSAVPYGYTF
many	-	TRBV12-3/TRBV12-4	TRBJ1-6	TGTGCCAGCAGTTCGTATCCAGGGGACTCACCCCTCCACTTT	CASSSYPGDSPLHF
-	-	TRBV9	TRBJ2-3	TGTGCCAGCAGCCAGGGTAGCGTCACAGATACGCAGTATTTT	CASSQGSVTDTQYF